A selection of T cell receptor beta chains follows, all from one sample in a study of blood T cell repertoires in COVID-19. The table came from immunoSEQ multiplex PCR; TCRdb's copy has only in-frame clones and leaves some out. Among roughly 150,000 clones listed, more than 65% were seen once. What was sequenced was peripheral blood. The receptors shown here come from a woman in her 50s with acute or convalescent COVID-19. CDR3s include the opening cysteine and the closing phenylalanine or tryptophan. D genes are given only for firm matches. Clone size is given for some rows only: seen once, a few or many times, or a class if the clone is expanded.

>TRBJ2-3|TRBD1|-|TRBV9
CASSPNRGAGTDTQYF
TGTGCCAGCAGCCCTAACAGGGGGGCTGGGACAGATACGCAGTATTTT
>TRBJ2-5|TRBD2|-|TRBV5-1
CASSRGGAGGGETQYF
TGCGCCAGCAGTCGCGGGGGGGCAGGTGGAGGTGAGACCCAGTACTTC
>TRBJ2-7|TRBD1|-|TRBV4-2
CASSQAGGQGEYEQYF
TGTGCCAGCAGCCAAGCGGGAGGACAGGGGGAATACGAGCAGTACTTC
>TRBJ2-1|-|-|TRBV7-2
CASSFSGGTYNEQFF
TGTGCCAGCAGCTTTTCCGGAGGCACCTACAATGAGCAGTTCTTC
>TRBJ1-2|-|once|TRBV16
CASSQAGNSGYTF
TGTGCCAGCAGCCAAGCAGGGAATAGTGGCTACACCTTC
>TRBJ1-5|-|-|TRBV12-3/TRBV12-4
CASLRGGNQPQHF
TGTGCCTCCCTTCGAGGCGGAAATCAGCCCCAGCATTTT
>TRBJ1-2|-|-|TRBV9
CASSVDGGRTYGYTF
TGTGCCAGCAGCGTAGATGGGGGGAGAACCTATGGCTACACCTTC
>TRBJ2-1|-|-|TRBV11-2
CASSLDVGGLLNEQFF
TGTGCCAGCAGCTTAGATGTAGGGGGACTACTCAATGAGCAGTTCTTC
>TRBJ2-7|TRBD1|-|TRBV6-5
CASRNQGVHEQYF
TGTGCCAGCAGAAACCAGGGGGTCCACGAGCAGTACTTC
>TRBJ1-1|TRBD1|-|TRBV5-5
CASSLLTGANTEAFF
TGTGCCAGCAGCTTGTTGACAGGGGCCAACACTGAAGCTTTCTTT
>TRBJ1-4|-|-|TRBV5-4
CASSRRGGEEKLFF
TGTGCCAGCAGCCGTCGGGGAGGGGAAGAAAAACTGTTTTTT
>TRBJ2-5|-|-|TRBV9
CASSVDSQETQYF
TGTGCCAGCAGCGTGGACAGCCAAGAGACCCAGTACTTC